Below, one T cell receptor beta chain is given with its context. In the authors' workflow: Nucleated cell number was recorded as an estimate derived from reference gene primer amplification. Clones were sequenced by immunoSEQ multiplex PCR, and TCRdb holds only the in-frame ones, with some missing. D and trimming come from the DNA, and the V and J calls and clone size come from that table. The profile covers about 250,000 clones, with around 83% appearing a single time and nearly 9% taken by the ten largest. The data stem from a study of blood T cell repertoires in COVID-19. Turning to the study itself: Specimens from acute and convalescent COVID-19 originated in the United States, Italy and Spain. T cells, B-cell-depleted T cells, or PBMCs provided the cDNA or gDNA that served as material.

Germline V CDR1 and CDR2: PRHDT, FYEKMQ (reference sequence). This CDR3 is built from 14 residues. Trimming removed 5 bases at V and 0 bases at J, with 10 bases between. What was sequenced was peripheral blood. This TCR came from a man aged 80 or over with acute or convalescent COVID-19. The rearrangement links TRBV13 to TRBJ1-1; D possibly corresponds to TRBD1 (6 bases). CDR3 DNA sequence: TGTGCCAGCAGCCTCGGACAGTTGAACACTGAAGCTTTCTTT. It encodes CASSLGQLNTEAFF.